The source of this T cell receptor (beta chain) is a study of PD-L1 blockade in urothelial cancer. Turning to the study itself: Of some 29 patients, about two dozen were males with bladder-origin urothelial cancer. Treatment start was followed by blood analysis at 3 weeks (second dose) and again at 6 weeks. Specimens of blood held a median count of about 140,000 T cells.

The germline gives CDR1 SGHNT, CDR2 YYREEE (reference sequence). Trimming stripped 6 bases from V and 4 bases from J, with 19 bases between. There are 15 residues in the CDR3. Generated by immunoSEQ multiplex PCR, the TCRdb table keeps only in-frame clones and is missing some. The sample records 35,000 to 55,000 clones, 88% being singletons. The clonotype originates from a woman in her fifties or sixties with urothelial cancer. J is TRBJ2-5 and V is TRBV5-4, with D possibly matching TRBD1 (5 bases). The material sequenced was PBMCs, taken around atezolizumab (anti-PD-L1) treatment. The CDR3: CASTPRQGLLETQYF. CDR3 coding DNA: TGTGCCAGCACGCCTCGGCAGGGTCTCTTAGAGACCCAGTACTTC.